These 27 T cell receptor beta chains came from one sample sequenced in a study of T cell responses to AZD1222 COVID-19 vaccine. Generated by immunoSEQ multiplex PCR, the TCRdb table keeps only in-frame clones and is missing some. The table shows over 100,000 clones, with roughly 90% occurring only once. The sample in question was peripheral blood, obtained on day 0 of AZD1222 vaccination. The source is an adult in good health.

The chain is built from TRBV9 and TRBJ2-5; D not resolved. Per the germline V gene, CDR1 is SGDLS and CDR2 is YYNGEE. V was cut by 0 bases and J by 1 base, with 4 bases left in between. This CDR3 has 13 residues. In DNA, the CDR3 is TGTGCCAGCAGCGTAGGGGTCCAAGAGACCCAGTACTTC. Encoded protein: CASSVGVQETQYF.

The J gene is TRBJ2-7, the V gene TRBV5-4; TRBD2 matches 7 bases. The J segment lost 3 bases and the V segment lost 4 bases, leaving 7 bases of the junction unmatched. Germline CDR1 SGHNT, CDR2 YYREEE (reference sequence). CDR3 length equals 14 residues. For the CDR3, the DNA is TGTGCCAGCAGCCACCCGGGGGGTGGCTACGAGCAGTACTTC. Translated: CASSHPGGGYEQYF. The whole variable domain, remainder taken from reference TRBV5-4 and TRBJ2-7, is ETGVTQSPTHLIKTRGQQVTLRCSSQSGHNTVSWYQQALGQGPQFIFQYYREEENGRGNFPPRFSGLQFPNYSSELNVNALELDDSALYLCASSHPGGGYEQYFGPGTRLTVT.

This clone was detected only a few times. The chain combines TRBV2 with TRBJ1-1; possible D gene TRBD1, 6 bases. The CDR3 is 14 residues long. Germline V gives CDR1 SNHLY, CDR2 FYNNEI. V lost 10 bases and J lost 0, with 15 bases in between. This CDR3 reads CANSTDRLNTEAFF. The CDR3 DNA sequence: TGTGCCAACTCAACGGACAGATTGAACACTGAAGCTTTCTTT.

This clone was recorded once. The chain is built from TRBV5-1 and TRBJ1-1, with a tentative D call TRBD1 (5 bases). CDR1 and CDR2 from the germline V gene are SGHRS and YFSETQ. This CDR3 comprises 15 residues. The V end was cut by 0 bases, the J end by 5 bases, with 14 bases between. The CDR3 spells CASSLEVGAGTEAFF. The CDR3 nucleotides read TGCGCCAGCAGCTTGGAGGTTGGCGCAGGGACTGAAGCTTTCTTT.

The chain links TRBV27 to TRBJ1-6, with D possibly matching TRBD1 (5 bases). Germline-derived CDR1 and CDR2 are MNHEY and SMNVEV (reference sequence). The CDR3 is made up of 14 amino acids. V was shortened by 3 bases and J by 3 bases, with 6 bases between the two germline ends. The CDR3 coding sequence is TGTGCCAGCAGTTTCCAGGGCTATAATTCACCCCTCCACTTT. It encodes CASSFQGYNSPLHF.

This CDR3 reads CAISEMSGPSYNEQFF. In nucleotides, the CDR3 is TGTGCCATCAGTGAGATGTCAGGGCCCTCCTACAATGAGCAGTTCTTC. This chain links TRBV10-3 with TRBJ2-1; the D gene is possibly TRBD1 (5 bases). CDR3 length equals 16 residues. Germline CDR1 reads ENHRY; CDR2 reads SYGVKD. Deletions cut 2 bases from V and 0 bases from J, with 11 bases between.

This clone was detected a few times. The chain employs TRBV7-9 and TRBJ2-7; 7 bases align to TRBD1. Unmatched junction bases numbered 8, after V lost 4 bases and J lost 5 bases. Germline V gene sequence: CDR1 SEHNR, CDR2 FQNEAQ (reference sequence). The length of the CDR3 is 14 residues. This CDR3 is CASSSWTGSNEQYF. CDR3 in DNA: TGTGCCAGCAGCTCATGGACAGGAAGCAACGAGCAGTACTTC.

This chain joins TRBV29-1 and TRBJ2-5; TRBD2 matches 7 bases. The CDR3 is 12 amino acids. V dropped 4 bases and J dropped 5; count of bases not matched to a gene: 4. The V gene's germline CDR1 is SQVTM and CDR2 ANQGSEA. For the CDR3, the DNA is TGCAGCGTTGCCAGCGGGACGGAGACCCAGTACTTC. This gives the protein CSVASGTETQYF.

The sample holds a few counts of this clone. The genes are TRBV3-1 (or the pseudogene TRBV3-2) and TRBJ1-4, with 11 nucleotides matching TRBD1. This CDR3 has 14 residues. Germline assignment: CDR1 LGHDT and CDR2 YNNKEL (reference sequence). With 5 bases clipped from V and 8 bases from J, the junction kept 4 bases outside the gene matches. The CDR3 nucleotides are TGTGCCAGCAGCTTACGGGACAGGGGGGAAAAACTGTTTTTT. The encoded protein is CASSLRDRGEKLFF.

The chain is built from TRBV2 and TRBJ1-1; a weak D match, TRBD1 (5 bases). CDR1 SNHLY and CDR2 FYNNEI come from the germline V gene. V gave up 10 bases and J gave up 2 bases, with 8 bases separating them. The CDR3 contains 11 residues. This CDR3 is CAKTENTEAFF. As DNA, the CDR3 is TGTGCCAAGACAGAAAACACTGAAGCTTTCTTT.

The genes are TRBV2 and TRBJ1-1; D not resolved. This CDR3 is built from 12 residues. Germline assignment: CDR1 SNHLY and CDR2 FYNNEI. Trimming cost V 7 bases and J 3 bases, with 9 bases left between them. The CDR3, as DNA: TGTGCCAGCACCCCCCGGGACACTGAAGCTTTCTTT. Protein: CASTPRDTEAFF. The full variable domain, in which reference TRBV2 and TRBJ1-1 provide the parts outside the CDR3, is EPEVTQTPSHQVTQMGQEVILRCVPISNHLYFYWYRQILGQKVEFLVSFYNNEISEKSEIFDDQFSVERPDGSNFTLKIRSTKLEDSAMYFCASTPRDTEAFFGQGTRLTVV.

Only one count was recorded for this clone. This chain joins TRBV5-5 and TRBJ1-6; D possibly corresponds to TRBD1 (5 bases). CDR3 length: 13 residues. CDR1 and CDR2 (germline): SGHKS, YYEKEE (reference sequence). V lost 3 bases to trimming and J lost 5 bases, with 6 bases between them. CDR3 bases: TGTGCCAGCAGCTGGGACCATAATTCACCCCTCCACTTT. Translated: CASSWDHNSPLHF.

V is TRBV5-1 and J is TRBJ1-1; perhaps TRBD1 as D (5 bases). The CDR3 totals 14 residues. The V end was cut by 5 bases, the J end by 2 bases, with 13 bases between. CDR1 and CDR2 from the germline V gene are SGHRS and YFSETQ. The CDR3 loop reads CASSPSDRNTEAFF. CDR3 nucleotide sequence: TGCGCCAGCAGTCCGTCCGACAGAAACACTGAAGCTTTCTTT.

The chain links TRBV6-5 to TRBJ2-5; 10 nucleotides agree with TRBD2. The CDR3 is 13 amino acids. V lost 7 bases and J lost 4; bases outside the gene matches: 3. Germline-derived CDR1 and CDR2 are MNHEY and SVGAGI. This chain's CDR3 is CASTLAGGETQYF. In nucleotides, the CDR3 is TGTGCCAGCACCTTAGCGGGGGGAGAGACCCAGTACTTC.

The rearrangement uses TRBV11-2 and TRBJ1-1, with D possibly being TRBD1 (5 bases). Trimming left V 5 bases short and J 5 bases short, with 18 bases between. CDR1 is SGHAT, CDR2 FQNNGV, per germline. The CDR3 length is 15 residues. CDR3 loop: CASSKYTGGRTEAFF. The CDR3 region has the DNA TGTGCCAGCAGCAAATATACGGGGGGGAGGACTGAAGCTTTCTTT.

CDR3 nucleotide sequence: TGTGCCACCAGCAGAGATCACCGGGGGGAAAAACTGTTTTTT. Amino acid sequence: CATSRDHRGEKLFF. The V and J genes are TRBV15 and TRBJ1-4, with D possibly matching TRBD1 (5 bases). The CDR3 spans 14 residues. Germline V gene lookup returns CDR1 LNHNV and CDR2 YYDKDF (reference sequence). V gave up 0 bases and J gave up 8 bases, with 10 bases separating them.

This clone came up once. This chain connects TRBV15 to TRBJ1-3; D might be TRBD1 (5 bases). The CDR3 consists of 16 residues. Germline V lookup: CDR1 LNHNV, CDR2 YYDKDF (reference sequence). V lost 0 bases, J lost 0 bases, and 9 bases lay in between. CDR3 nucleotide sequence: TGTGCCACCAGCAGAGATTACAGGCGCTCTGGAAACACCATATATTTT. It translates to CATSRDYRRSGNTIYF.

The J gene is TRBJ1-1, the V gene TRBV6-5; D is ambiguous. The CDR3 totals 12 residues. From germline, CDR1 is MNHEY and CDR2 SVGAGI. With 7 bases removed from V and 5 bases from J, the gap between germline ends came to 11 bases. The DNA for the CDR3 is TGTGCCAGCAACCGCATGGGGACTGAAGCTTTCTTT. Translating it yields CASNRMGTEAFF.

The genes are TRBV10-3 and TRBJ2-1; D is possibly TRBD1 or TRBD2 (5 bases each). This CDR3 spans 15 amino acids. Germline-derived CDR1 and CDR2 are ENHRY and SYGVKD. V was clipped by 0 bases and J by 8 bases, with 14 bases between them. The DNA for the CDR3 is TGTGCCATCAGTGAGTCTGGGGGTAAGGGCTATGAGCAGTTCTTC. It specifies CAISESGGKGYEQFF.

This clone was found a few times. The chain has TRBV7-9 and TRBJ1-5; D gene ambiguous. V was trimmed by 5 bases and J by 12 bases, leaving 14 bases between them. Per the germline V gene, CDR1 is SEHNR and CDR2 is FQNEAQ (reference sequence). The CDR3 contains 12 residues. As DNA, the CDR3 is TGTGCCAGCAGCAAGCTGTCGTCTGGCCAGCATTTT. It specifies CASSKLSSGQHF. The full variable domain, its missing parts supplied by reference TRBV7-9 and TRBJ1-5, is DTGVSQNPRHKITKRGQNVTFRCDPISEHNRLYWYRQTLGQGPEFLTYFQNEAQLEKSRLLSDRFSAERPKGSFSTLEIQRTEQGDSAMYLCASSKLSSGQHFGDGTRLSIL.

This clone has a single count. The chain carries TRBV7-8 and TRBJ1-3; D gene unclear. The length of the CDR3 is 14 residues. V was clipped by 1 base and J by 4 bases, with 8 bases between them. Germline CDR1 and CDR2: SGHVS and FQNEAQ. The CDR3 nucleotides read TGTGCCAGCAGCTTAGGGGGTTCAGGAAACACCATATATTTT. Protein sequence: CASSLGGSGNTIYF.

The CDR3 bases are TGTGCCAGCTCACCCCGAGGCCTGGGAGACTATGGCTACACCTTC. Protein sequence: CASSPRGLGDYGYTF. This chain joins TRBV18 and TRBJ1-2; D not resolved. This CDR3 has 15 residues. Germline CDR1 reads KGHSH; CDR2 reads LQKENI. V was trimmed by 3 bases and J by 3 bases, leaving 14 bases between them.

The chain joins TRBV7-9 to TRBJ1-4; D perhaps matches TRBD1 (5 bases). The CDR3 extends over 15 amino acids. V was cut by 5 bases and J by 8 bases, with 18 bases left in between. Germline CDR1 and CDR2: SEHNR and FQNEAQ (reference sequence). CDR3 protein: CASSQQGTGDEKLFF. In DNA form, the CDR3 reads TGTGCCAGCAGCCAGCAGGGTACGGGTGACGAAAAACTGTTTTTT.

V and J are TRBV9 and TRBJ2-3; D perhaps matches TRBD2 (5 bases). The germline V and J ends were trimmed by 4 bases and 0 bases, with 12 bases remaining between them. The CDR3 sequence is 15 residues long. Germline lookup yields CDR1 SGDLS and CDR2 YYNGEE. In DNA form, the CDR3 reads TGTGCCAGCAGCAGCCGGACTGCTAGCACAGATACGCAGTATTTT. This codes for CASSSRTASTDTQYF.

The chain links TRBV5-6 to TRBJ2-3; 13 bases align to TRBD2. The V segment lost 4 bases and the J segment 1 base; nucleotides outside the gene matches: 6. This CDR3 has 17 residues. The germline V gene has CDR1 SGHDT and CDR2 YYEEEE. The CDR3 region has the DNA TGTGCCAGCAGCGCACTGACTAGCGGGGGGCGCACAGATACGCAGTATTTT. This gives the protein CASSALTSGGRTDTQYF.

V gene TRBV5-6 combines with J gene TRBJ2-7, with D unresolved. In germline, CDR1 is SGHDT, CDR2 YYEEEE. V was clipped by 1 base and J by 1 base, with 6 bases between them. This CDR3 region has 13 residues. CDR3: CASSLPESYEQYF. In nucleotides, the CDR3 is TGTGCCAGCAGCTTGCCGGAATCCTACGAGCAGTACTTC.

This sequence joins TRBV6-5 and TRBJ1-6; D not certain. Deletions cut 0 bases from V and 10 bases from J, with 7 bases between. The germline V gene has CDR1 MNHEY and CDR2 SVGAGI. CDR3 length: 13 residues. The CDR3: CASSYSIGSPLHF. The CDR3 region has the DNA TGTGCCAGCAGTTACTCTATTGGGTCACCCCTCCACTTT.